A few counts support the clone carrying this TCR beta chain. Its matching antigen is unknown. In the PCR, 60 Vbeta and 13 Jbeta primers were used. The repertoire was sequenced with immunoSEQ multiplex PCR; TCRdb's copy has only in-frame clones and lacks some. The data show around 150,000 clones, with over 75% seen just once and roughly 2% held by the top ten. The data are from a study of cytomegalovirus exposure and HLA in healthy donors. Study context: The Caucasian-associated ancestry cluster contained roughly four fifths of the approximately 400 genotyped donors.

Study-level results: Later analysis suggested most CMV-associated TCR beta chains were HLA-restricted.

Germline V gene lookup returns CDR1 MNHEY and CDR2 SMNVEV (reference sequence). This CDR3 contains 15 residues. V shed 6 bases, J shed 1 base, and the junction held 8 bases outside the gene matches. The origin of this receptor is a woman younger than 35 in good health and CMV-seronegative. The sample was PBMCs. The chain combines TRBV27 with TRBJ1-2, with TRBD1 matching 7 bases. DNA of the CDR3: TGTGCCAGCAGGGGAAGGGACAGAGATAACTATGGCTACACCTTC. As protein: CASRGRDRDNYGYTF.